Included here is one TCR beta chain sequence, with context. Its antigen is as yet unknown. The data are from a study of cytomegalovirus exposure and HLA in healthy donors. General study results and limits: Productive status was seen about 87% or about 30% of the time for most TCR beta V segments in an earlier analysis. When analyzed later, the rates of TCR association showed variation by HLA locus, with DRB1 the most and HLA-C the fewest. Evidence from a later analysis indicated that most CMV-associated TCR beta chains looked HLA-restricted.

PCR used 60 Vbeta primers and 13 Jbeta primers. Original processing methods: A later analysis tallied about 80 million unique TCR beta chains, approximately 11 million of them shared. Method: immunoSEQ multiplex PCR; TCRdb's copy keeps in-frame clones and lacks some. The D gene and trimming were derived from the DNA, and the V and J assignments and clone size from that table. The sample carries 120,000 or so clones, around 74% recorded once. The CDR3 extends over 14 amino acids. Unmatched junction bases numbered 7, after V lost 6 bases and J lost 5 bases. Germline V gene data show CDR1 as SQVTM and CDR2 as ANQGSEA.

The V call is TRBV29-1, the J call TRBJ2-2; 9 bases agree with TRBD2. The source material was PBMCs. This TCR derives from a man aged 60 to 69 in good health and CMV-seropositive. The CDR3, as DNA: TGCAGCGTCGCCTCTAGCGGGAAGACCGGGGAGCTGTTTTTT. As protein: CSVASSGKTGELFF.